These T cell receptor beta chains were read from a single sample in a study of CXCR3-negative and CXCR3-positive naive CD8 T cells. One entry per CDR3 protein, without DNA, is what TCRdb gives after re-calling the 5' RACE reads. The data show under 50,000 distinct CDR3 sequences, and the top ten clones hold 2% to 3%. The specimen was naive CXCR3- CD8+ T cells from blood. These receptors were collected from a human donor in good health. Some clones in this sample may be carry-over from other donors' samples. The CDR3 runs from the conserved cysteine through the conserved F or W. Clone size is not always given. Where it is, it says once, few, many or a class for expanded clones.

CDR3: CASSKQGVDEQFF
length: 13
J: TRBJ2-1
size: -
V: TRBV19

CDR3: CASSLLDARGEAFF
length: 14
J: TRBJ1-1
size: -
V: TRBV7-2

CDR3: CASSLVLGSGSAEAFF
length: 16
J: TRBJ1-1
size: -
V: TRBV12-3/TRBV12-4

CDR3: CATSPGRENTEAFF
length: 14
J: TRBJ1-1
size: -
V: TRBV15

CDR3: CSVEVRQGSYGYTF
length: 14
J: TRBJ1-2
size: -
V: TRBV29-1

CDR3: CASSSLTFGEQFF
length: 13
J: TRBJ2-1
size: -
V: TRBV6-6

CDR3: CSVDAGPDGSYDEQYF
length: 16
J: TRBJ2-7
size: -
V: TRBV29-1

CDR3: CASSWRAKREITDTQYF
length: 17
J: TRBJ2-3
size: -
V: TRBV4-3

CDR3: CASSLLEATGSAQYF
length: 15
J: TRBJ2-5
size: -
V: TRBV5-1

CDR3: CSVDETFRDNEQFF
length: 14
J: TRBJ2-1
size: -
V: TRBV29-1

CDR3: CASSQASGTDLFF
length: 13
J: TRBJ1-4
size: -
V: TRBV4-1

CDR3: CASSFGVPEQFF
length: 12
J: TRBJ2-1
size: -
V: TRBV6-6

CDR3: CASPTLSIDNSPLHF
length: 15
J: TRBJ1-6
size: -
V: TRBV2

CDR3: CSARGGAGELSYNEQFF
length: 17
J: TRBJ2-1
size: -
V: TRBV20-1

CDR3: CASSQDRPAGALQETQYF
length: 18
J: TRBJ2-5
size: -
V: TRBV3-1

CDR3: CASRESGQGLPYNEQFF
length: 17
J: TRBJ2-1
size: -
V: TRBV21-1

CDR3: CASSPSPADLGYTF
length: 14
J: TRBJ1-2
size: -
V: TRBV9

CDR3: CASSPGTSGYEQYF
length: 14
J: TRBJ2-7
size: -
V: TRBV27

CDR3: CASREQGAISYEQYF
length: 15
J: TRBJ2-7
size: medium-sized
V: TRBV6-2/TRBV6-3

CDR3: CASSLDLQGGELFF
length: 14
J: TRBJ2-2
size: -
V: TRBV27

CDR3: CAISEQKHQPQHF
length: 13
J: TRBJ1-5
size: -
V: TRBV10-3

CDR3: CAWSPLNTEAFF
length: 12
J: TRBJ1-1
size: -
V: TRBV30

CDR3: CASSLLGPNQPQHF
length: 14
J: TRBJ1-5
size: -
V: TRBV27